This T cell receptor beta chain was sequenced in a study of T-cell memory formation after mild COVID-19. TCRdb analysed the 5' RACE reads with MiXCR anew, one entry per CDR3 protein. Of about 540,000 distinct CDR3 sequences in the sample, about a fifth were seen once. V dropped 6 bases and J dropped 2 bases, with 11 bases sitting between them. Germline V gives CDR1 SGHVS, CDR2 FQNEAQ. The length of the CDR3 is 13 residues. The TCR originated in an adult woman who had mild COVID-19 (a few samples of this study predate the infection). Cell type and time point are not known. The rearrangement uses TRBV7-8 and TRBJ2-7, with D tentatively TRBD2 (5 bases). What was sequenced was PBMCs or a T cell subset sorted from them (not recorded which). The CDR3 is CASRRGFPYEQYF. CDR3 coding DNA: TGTGCCAGCAGACGGGGTTTTCCCTACGAGCAGTACTTC. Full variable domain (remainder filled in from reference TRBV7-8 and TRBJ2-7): GAGVSQSPRYKVAKRGQDVALRCDPISGHVSLFWYQQALGQGPEFLTYFQNEAQLDKSGLPSDRFFAERPEGSVSTLKIQRTQQEDSAVYLCASRRGFPYEQYFGPGTRLTVT.